The rows below give T cell receptor beta chains drawn from one sample of a study of T cell repertoires in cytomegalovirus infection. TCRdb reanalysed the reads using MiXCR and keeps one entry per CDR3 protein. The sample has about 900,000 distinct CDR3 sequences, around 31% seen once. For these TCRs, the target antigens are not known. The source material was cultured CD8+ T cells from PBMCs, sampled from culture after CMV antigen stimulation. These TCRs come from a human donor in good health (CMV status not recorded). Some clones in this sample may be carry-over from other donors' samples. Each CDR3 is given with its conserved first and last residue. The D gene is left open where the match is weak. Clone size is shown for a subset of rows, as once, few, many or a class of expanded clone.

TRBD2 TRBJ2-5 many TRBV7-8 TGTGCCAGCAGCTTAGATCTGGGTAGCGGGGAACGCCAAGAGACCCAGTACTTC CASSLDLGSGERQETQYF
NA TRBJ2-7 NA TRBV4-1 TGCGCCAGCAGCCAAGGGATTGGGACCCTAGAGCAGTACTTC CASSQGIGTLEQYF
NA TRBJ2-1 NA TRBV6-2/TRBV6-3 TGTGCCAGCAGTTACCCGTCCGAGGTCGTCGGCAATGAGCAGTTCTTC CASSYPSEVVGNEQFF
NA TRBJ1-2 few TRBV19 TGTGCCAGTAGTTTCCAGGTCCTGAAAGGCGGCTACACCTTC CASSFQVLKGGYTF
NA TRBJ1-4 many TRBV5-5 TGTGCCAGCAGCTTACGGGACGTCTATGAAAAACTGTTTTTT CASSLRDVYEKLFF
TRBD2 TRBJ2-2 many TRBV7-2 TGTGCCAGCAGCCAGCGGGGGGGCCTTACCGGGGAGCTGTTTTTT CASSQRGGLTGELFF
NA TRBJ2-1 few TRBV10-3 TGTGCCATCAGTGAGTACGGGACACCCTACAATGAGCAGTTCTTC CAISEYGTPYNEQFF
TRBD2 TRBJ2-5 many TRBV7-8 TGTGCCAGCAGCTTAATTTTACTAGCGGAGGAGACCCAGTACTTC CASSLILLAEETQYF
NA TRBJ1-5 few TRBV6-1 TGTGCCAGCAGTGCCCTGGTAGGGAGCGGCAATCAGCCCCAGCATTTT CASSALVGSGNQPQHF
TRBD1 TRBJ2-5 NA TRBV4-1 TGCGCCAGCAGCCAAGAGTACAGGGGCTTCCAAGAGACCCAGTACTTC CASSQEYRGFQETQYF
TRBD1 TRBJ2-5 NA TRBV6-5 TGTGCCAGCAGTTATACAGGGGTAGGGGAGACCCAGTACTTC CASSYTGVGETQYF
TRBD2 TRBJ2-1 many TRBV7-6 TGTGCCAGCAGCTTACGGAGCGGGGGCTACAATGAGCAGTTCTTC CASSLRSGGYNEQFF
NA TRBJ2-2 few TRBV10-3 TGTGCCACCCTTCGAATCACCGGGGAGCTGTTTTTT CATLRITGELFF
NA TRBJ1-1 few TRBV7-6 TGTGCCAGCAGCTGGGAGCCATTGAACACTGAAGCTTTCTTT CASSWEPLNTEAFF
TRBD1 TRBJ2-5 few TRBV7-9 TGTGCCAGCAGCCATCAAAGGACAGGGTCAGAAAAGACCCAGTACTTC CASSHQRTGSEKTQYF
TRBD1 TRBJ1-5 NA TRBV15 TGTGCCACCAGCAAAGGGACAGGGAATAATTTCGTTCAGCCCCAGCATTTT CATSKGTGNNFVQPQHF